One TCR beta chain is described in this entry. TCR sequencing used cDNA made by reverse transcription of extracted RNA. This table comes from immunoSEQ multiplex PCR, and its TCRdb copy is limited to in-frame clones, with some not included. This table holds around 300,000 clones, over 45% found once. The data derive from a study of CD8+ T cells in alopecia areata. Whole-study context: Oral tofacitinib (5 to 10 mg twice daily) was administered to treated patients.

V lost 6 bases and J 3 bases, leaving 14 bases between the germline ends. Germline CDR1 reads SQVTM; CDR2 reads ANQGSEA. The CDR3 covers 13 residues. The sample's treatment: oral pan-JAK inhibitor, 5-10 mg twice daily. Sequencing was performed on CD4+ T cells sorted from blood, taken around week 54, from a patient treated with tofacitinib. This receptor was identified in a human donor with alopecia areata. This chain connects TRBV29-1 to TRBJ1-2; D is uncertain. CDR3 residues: CSVGIAGDYGYTF. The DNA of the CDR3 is TGCAGCGTCGGCATCGCCGGGGACTATGGCTACACCTTC.